These T cell receptor beta chains were read from a single sample in a study of blood T cell repertoires in COVID-19. The method was immunoSEQ multiplex PCR; TCRdb's version includes in-frame clones alone and lacks a portion of them. Among 250,000 to 350,000 clones, 80% to 90% were seen once, and the ten largest hold approximately 7.8%. What was sequenced was peripheral blood. The source is a woman between 45 and 65 years old who had recovered from COVID-19. CDR3s include the opening cysteine and the closing phenylalanine or tryptophan. The D gene is left open where the match is weak. A row's size may be missing; if present it is once, few, many or a size class.

TRBV10-3	TRBD1	16	TRBJ2-6	-	TGTGCTACCACCCGGGACAGCGCCGCTGGGGCCAACGTCCTGACTTTC	CATTRDSAAGANVLTF
TRBV7-2	TRBD2	17	TRBJ2-1	-	TGTGCCAGCAGCTTAGTAGCGGGAGGGCCCTCCTACAATGAGCAGTTCTTC	CASSLVAGGPSYNEQFF
TRBV29-1	-	15	TRBJ1-4	-	TGCAGCGTCGCAGGGTTAGGTGGTGCTAATGAAAAACTGTTTTTT	CSVAGLGGANEKLFF
TRBV6-5	-	15	TRBJ2-7	once	TGTGCCAGCAGTTACAGACTTAGCCCCCCCTACGAGCAGTACTTC	CASSYRLSPPYEQYF
TRBV7-3	-	13	TRBJ2-1	-	TGTGCCAGCAGCTTAGACTCCGACCATGAGCAGTTCTTC	CASSLDSDHEQFF
TRBV28	-	15	TRBJ2-2	-	TGTGCCAGCAGTTTGGCCGGGTTGGACACCGGGGAGCTGTTTTTT	CASSLAGLDTGELFF
TRBV7-2	-	14	TRBJ1-1	-	TGTGCCAGCAGCGTCAGGGGCGAGGCCACTGAAGCTTTCTTT	CASSVRGEATEAFF
TRBV19	TRBD1	13	TRBJ1-3	-	TGTGCCAGTTCCGACAGGGGTGGAAACACCATATATTTT	CASSDRGGNTIYF
TRBV3-1/TRBV3-2	-	12	TRBJ2-1	few	TGTGCCAGCAGCCAAGAATGGGCGGAGCAGTTCTTC	CASSQEWAEQFF
TRBV3-1/TRBV3-2	-	15	TRBJ1-1	-	TGTGCCAGCAGCCAAGGACTCAGCGGAGCCCCTGAAGCTTTCTTT	CASSQGLSGAPEAFF
TRBV5-1	-	12	TRBJ2-7	-	TGCGCCAGCAGTACAACAGGTTACGAGCAGTACTTC	CASSTTGYEQYF
TRBV5-1	TRBD1	14	TRBJ2-1	-	TGCGCCAGCAACTCGGGGACAGGGGCGAATGAGCAGTTCTTC	CASNSGTGANEQFF
TRBV25-1	-	15	TRBJ1-1	-	TGTGCCAGCACCGGAAACAGGGACCGGAACACTGAAGCTTTCTTT	CASTGNRDRNTEAFF
TRBV5-1	TRBD1	15	TRBJ2-7	-	TGCGCCAGCAGCCCGGGGGGACAGGGTTCTCGGGAGCAGTACTTC	CASSPGGQGSREQYF
TRBV21-1	-	15	TRBJ2-7	-	TGTGCCAGCAGCAACGCCCGGGACTACTCCTACGAGCAGTACTTC	CASSNARDYSYEQYF
TRBV29-1	TRBD1	14	TRBJ1-2	-	TGCAGCGTTGGGGAGACAGGGGGACACTATGGCTACACCTTC	CSVGETGGHYGYTF
TRBV3-1/TRBV3-2	TRBD2	15	TRBJ2-2	-	TGTGCCAGCAGCCGTAGCGGGGGGGCGGCCGGGGAGCTGTTTTTT	CASSRSGGAAGELFF
TRBV4-1	-	11	TRBJ1-4	-	TGCGCCAGCAGCCAAGAGCGGAAACTGTTTTTT	CASSQERKLFF
TRBV12-2	-	17	TRBJ2-3	once	-	CASRPRVAGGSTDTQYF
TRBV9	TRBD2	14	TRBJ2-3	-	TGTGCCAGCAGCGTAGGGACTAGCGGAGATACGCAGTATTTT	CASSVGTSGDTQYF
TRBV5-6	-	15	TRBJ2-1	-	TGTGCCAGCAGCGCCTTAGACAGGTTGTACAATGAGCAGTTCTTC	CASSALDRLYNEQFF
TRBV9	TRBD1	15	TRBJ1-4	once	TGTGCCAGCAGCCCCTCCGGGACAGGCCTTGAAAAACTGTTTTTT	CASSPSGTGLEKLFF
TRBV2	TRBD2	14	TRBJ2-5	once	TGTGCCAGCAGGGGACTAGCGGGACAAGAGACCCAGTACTTC	CASRGLAGQETQYF
TRBV6-1	TRBD1	16	TRBJ1-1	-	TGTGCCAGCAGTGACCTCGGGACAGCACTGAACACTGAAGCTTTCTTT	CASSDLGTALNTEAFF
TRBV6-2/TRBV6-3	-	13	TRBJ1-1	-	TGTGCCAGCAGTTACTTCGGACAAACTGAAGCTTTCTTT	CASSYFGQTEAFF
TRBV7-6	-	14	TRBJ2-7	-	TGTGCCAGCAGCTTGGCTAGCGACACTCAAAGATTCTACTTC	CASSLASDTQRFYF
TRBV11-2	-	11	TRBJ2-7	-	TGTGCCAGCAGCGAAGCATACGAGCAGTACTTC	CASSEAYEQYF